The 10 T cell receptor beta chains below come from one sample, sequenced in a study of T cells in Graves' hyperthyroidism and ophthalmopathy. The investigators amplified TCR beta CDR3 regions from RNA transcripts. Researchers ran a first-round RT-PCR on the TCR CDR3 using the HTBI primer set. TCRdb re-called the multiplex PCR reads with MiXCR, one entry per CDR3 protein. The table lists around 240,000 distinct CDR3 sequences, less than 20% of them singletons. The sample comprised blood. These receptors all come from a woman aged 18-29 years with Graves' ophthalmopathy.

This clonotype was detected ten times or more. The chain recombines TRBV28 with TRBJ2-7; 10 bases align to TRBD2. CDR1 and CDR2 (germline): MDHEN, SYDVKM. With V trimmed by 8 bases and J by 1 base, 2 bases remained unmatched. The CDR3 is made up of 13 amino acids. The CDR3 nucleotides are TGTGCCAGCGAGACTAGCGGGTCCTACGAGCAGTACTTC. Protein sequence: CASETSGSYEQYF.

The chain combines TRBV5-4 with TRBJ2-2; 7 bases match TRBD2. This CDR3 comprises 15 residues. Germline loops: CDR1 SGHNT, CDR2 YYREEE (reference sequence). J gave up 7 bases and V 1 base, and 7 bases lay outside the gene matches. The CDR3 DNA reads as TGTGCCAGCAGCTTGTCAGCGGGGAGTGGCGGGGAGCTGTTTTTT. Its translation: CASSLSAGSGGELFF.

This clonotype was detected only once. The J gene is TRBJ1-1, the V gene TRBV7-9, with 7 bases that match TRBD1. The CDR3 length is 13 residues. The V segment lost 7 bases and the J segment 7 bases; nucleotides outside the gene matches: 9. Germline V CDR1 and CDR2: SEHNR, FQNEAQ (reference sequence). CDR3 amino acids: CASIKDREFEAFF. Here the CDR3 DNA reads TGTGCCAGCATCAAAGACAGGGAATTTGAAGCTTTCTTT.

This clonotype was observed many times. This sequence joins TRBV12-3 or TRBV12-4 and TRBJ2-2; possible D gene TRBD2, 5 bases. V was shortened by 6 bases and J by 0 bases, with 20 bases between the two germline ends. This CDR3 contains 18 residues. Here the CDR3 DNA reads TGTGCCAGCAGAGGAGGACGTGGGATATCCACGAACACCGGGGAGCTGTTTTTT. Protein sequence: CASRGGRGISTNTGELFF.

This clonotype has a count of ten or more. The chain couples TRBV18 to TRBJ2-2, with D unresolved. The CDR3 contains 15 residues. In germline, CDR1 is KGHSH, CDR2 LQKENI. Trimming shortened V by 6 bases and J by 3 bases, and 14 bases separated the two germline ends. CDR3 bases: TGTGCCAGCTCGCTCGAGCAAGGCGACACCGGGGAGCTGTTTTTT. Translated: CASSLEQGDTGELFF.

This clonotype was detected a few times. V gene TRBV28 combines with J gene TRBJ1-5, with TRBD1 matching over 11 bases. The CDR3 is 18 residues long. The germline CDR1 and CDR2 sequences are MDHEN and SYDVKM. J lost 1 base, V lost 4 bases, and 9 bases had no gene match. CDR3 residues: CASSSLGTGGSSNQPQHF. The CDR3, as DNA: TGTGCCAGCAGTTCTCTCGGGACAGGGGGAAGCAGCAATCAGCCCCAGCATTTT.

This clonotype was counted many times. The chain links TRBV28 to TRBJ2-1; TRBD2 might be the D (7 bases). Germline loops: CDR1 MDHEN, CDR2 SYDVKM. CDR3 length: 14 residues. V gave up 7 bases and J gave up 7 bases, with 17 bases separating them. CDR3 DNA sequence: TGTGCCAGCATGGGGGCTAGCGGAAGGAATGAGCAGTTCTTC. This translates into CASMGASGRNEQFF.

This clonotype was seen ten or more times. This chain connects TRBV12-5 to TRBJ2-1, with 7 bases matching TRBD1. Trimming removed 0 bases from V and 2 bases from J; junction bases left unmatched: 4. The CDR3 contains 16 residues. Per the germline V gene, CDR1 is LGHNT and CDR2 is FRNRAP. CDR3 residues: CASGLVQGGAYNEQFF. In nucleotides, the CDR3 is TGTGCTAGTGGTTTGGTACAAGGGGGCGCCTACAATGAGCAGTTCTTC.

Ten or more counts support this clonotype. This sequence joins TRBV30 and TRBJ1-1, with TRBD1 identical over 10 bases. V was clipped by 2 bases and J by 6 bases; unmatched bases: 3. CDR1 is GTSNPN, CDR2 SVGIG, per germline (reference sequence). The CDR3 covers 13 residues. CDR3 sequence (DNA): TGTGCCTGGAGTAGGGGACAGGGGTCTGAAGCTTTCTTT. This codes for CAWSRGQGSEAFF.

This clonotype was seen a handful of times. V is TRBV4-3 and J is TRBJ2-1; 7 positions agree with TRBD1. The CDR3 is 16 amino acids. J gave up 7 bases and V 5 bases, and 14 bases lay outside the gene matches. Germline CDR1 LGHNA, CDR2 YSLEER. The CDR3, as DNA: TGCGCCAGCAGCAGAGCTCGAGGGGGCGGTGGAAATGAGCAGTTCTTC. Amino acids: CASSRARGGGGNEQFF.